This TCR beta chain was observed in a study of cytomegalovirus exposure and HLA in healthy donors. With 60 Vbeta and 13 Jbeta primers, the PCR was carried out. TCRdb keeps only in-frame clones here, not all; method: immunoSEQ multiplex PCR. This table holds roughly 68,000 clones, over 75% found once. The germline V and J ends were trimmed by 6 bases and 5 bases, with 22 bases remaining between them. Germline V lookup: CDR1 LNHDA, CDR2 SQIVND (reference sequence). This CDR3 region has 16 residues. Concerning this clone: Its antigen is not identified.

Study-wide results and caveats: Both high specificity and high sensitivity reportedly marked the classifier's diagnosis of cytomegalovirus status. Most TCR beta V segments were productive about 90% or about 30% of the time in an earlier analysis. With later analysis, a missense DCLRE1C variant became linked to TCR beta V- and J-gene trimming.

The receptor comes from a male donor in good health and CMV-seropositive. V gene TRBV19 combines with J gene TRBJ1-2; D perhaps matches TRBD1 (6 bases). Material: PBMCs. CDR3 nucleotide sequence: TGTGCCAGTAGGCAGGGGTGGAAAGGGTCCAGTTATGGCTACACCTTC. Translation: CASRQGWKGSSYGYTF.